Presented here are 9 T cell receptor beta chains from one specimen sequenced in a study of chemoradiotherapy in HPV16-positive cancers. Some clones are missing from TCRdb's copy, which holds only in-frame ones; the method was immunoSEQ multiplex PCR. The sample has just over 6,000 clones, more than 65% seen once; the top ten hold about 30%. The material was tumor tissue, obtained from a patient who underwent chemoradiotherapy. The receptors were sampled from a human donor with HPV-associated anogenital cancer.

This clone was seen just once. V gene TRBV7-9 combines with J gene TRBJ1-2; D uncertain. Germline assignment: CDR1 SEHNR and CDR2 FQNEAQ (reference sequence). CDR3 length: 12 amino acids. With 5 bases removed from V and 4 bases from J, the gap between germline ends came to 8 bases. CDR3 coding DNA: TGTGCCAGCAGCACACTAAGCTATGGCTACACCTTC. It encodes CASSTLSYGYTF.

This chain joins TRBV5-6 and TRBJ2-1; 9 bases fit TRBD2. The CDR3 loop spans 14 amino acids. Unmatched junction bases numbered 3, after V lost 4 bases and J lost 4 bases. Germline CDR1 SGHDT, CDR2 YYEEEE. CDR3 coding DNA: TGTGCCAGCAGCCTGACTAGCGGTTACAATGAGCAGTTCTTC. Translated: CASSLTSGYNEQFF.

The chain is built from TRBV12-5 and TRBJ2-3; D perhaps matches TRBD2 (5 bases). Trimming took 0 bases from V and 6 from J, leaving 19 bases between them. Germline loops: CDR1 LGHNT, CDR2 FRNRAP. This CDR3 spans 17 amino acids. CDR3 loop: CASGLVTNRGGVDTQYF. CDR3 DNA sequence: TGTGCTAGTGGTTTGGTGACGAACCGAGGAGGCGTGGATACGCAGTATTTT.

J is TRBJ1-2 and V is TRBV19; D uncertain. The CDR3 has 15 amino acids. V was shortened by 1 base and J by 4 bases, with 13 bases between the two germline ends. Germline V lookup: CDR1 LNHDA, CDR2 SQIVND (reference sequence). CDR3 sequence reads: CASSIVRGFVYGYTF. For the CDR3, the DNA is TGTGCCAGTAGTATAGTTCGAGGTTTCGTCTATGGCTACACCTTC.

The V and J genes are TRBV5-6 and TRBJ1-1, with a tentative D call TRBD1 (5 bases). Germline CDR1 reads SGHDT; CDR2 reads YYEEEE. The CDR3 consists of 16 residues. The V and J ends lost 0 bases and 1 base respectively, with 13 bases between them. CDR3 sequence: CASSLGAGLGNTEAFF. The CDR3 DNA sequence: TGTGCCAGCAGCTTGGGGGCAGGGTTGGGGAACACTGAAGCTTTCTTT.

This chain uses TRBV10-1 with TRBJ2-1, with D perhaps being TRBD1 or TRBD2 (5 bases each). Germline CDR1 is WNHNN and CDR2 is SYGVQD (reference sequence). Trimming left V 6 bases short and J 9 bases short, with 15 bases between. This CDR3 comprises 13 residues. Written as DNA, the CDR3 is TGCGCCAGCAGCGGACCTGGGGGTACTGAGCAGTTCTTC. Encoded protein: CASSGPGGTEQFF.

This clone was seen only a few times. V and J are TRBV30 and TRBJ2-1; D unresolved. Trimming removed 2 bases from V and 9 bases from J, with 8 bases in between. Looked up from germline, CDR1 is GTSNPN and CDR2 is SVGIG (reference sequence). This CDR3 comprises 11 residues. CDR3 loop: CAWSSAGEQFF. The CDR3 nucleotides are TGTGCCTGGAGTTCTGCCGGTGAGCAGTTCTTC.

Only a few counts were recorded for this clone. J is TRBJ2-5 and V is TRBV5-1; possibly TRBD1 for D (7 bases). CDR1 and CDR2 from the germline V gene are SGHRS and YFSETQ. V lost 4 bases and J 5 bases, leaving 18 bases between the germline ends. The CDR3 is 15 residues long. The CDR3 loop reads CASSQGQPGRETQYF. CDR3 coding DNA: TGCGCCAGCAGCCAGGGACAGCCGGGGAGGGAGACCCAGTACTTC.

The rearrangement joins TRBV18 to TRBJ1-4, with D uncertain. CDR3 size: 14 residues. Trimming stripped 2 bases from V and 2 bases from J, with 6 bases between. Germline V gene data show CDR1 as KGHSH and CDR2 as LQKENI. In DNA form, the CDR3 reads TGTGCCAGCTCACCAGGGCCCACTAATGAAAAACTGTTTTTT. Amino acid sequence: CASSPGPTNEKLFF.